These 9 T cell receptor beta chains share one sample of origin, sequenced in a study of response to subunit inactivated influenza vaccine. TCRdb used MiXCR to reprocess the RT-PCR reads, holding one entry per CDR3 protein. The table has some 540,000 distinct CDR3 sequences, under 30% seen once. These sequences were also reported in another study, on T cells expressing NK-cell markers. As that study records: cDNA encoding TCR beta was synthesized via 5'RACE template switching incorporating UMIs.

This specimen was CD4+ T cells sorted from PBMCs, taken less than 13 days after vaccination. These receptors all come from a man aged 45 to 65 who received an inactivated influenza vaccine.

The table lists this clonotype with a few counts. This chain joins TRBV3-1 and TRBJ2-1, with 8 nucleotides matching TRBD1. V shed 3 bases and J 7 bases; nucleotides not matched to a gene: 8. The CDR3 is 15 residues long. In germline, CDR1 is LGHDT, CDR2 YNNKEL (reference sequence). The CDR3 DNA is TGTGCCAGCAGCCATCGACAGGGGTTTACGAATGAGCAGTTCTTC. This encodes CASSHRQGFTNEQFF.

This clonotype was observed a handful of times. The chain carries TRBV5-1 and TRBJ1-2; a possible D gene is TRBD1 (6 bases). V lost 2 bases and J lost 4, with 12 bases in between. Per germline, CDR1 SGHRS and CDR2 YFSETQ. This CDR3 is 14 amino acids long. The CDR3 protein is CASSLGDTSYGYTF. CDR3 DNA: TGCGCCAGCAGCTTAGGGGACACGAGCTATGGCTACACCTTC.

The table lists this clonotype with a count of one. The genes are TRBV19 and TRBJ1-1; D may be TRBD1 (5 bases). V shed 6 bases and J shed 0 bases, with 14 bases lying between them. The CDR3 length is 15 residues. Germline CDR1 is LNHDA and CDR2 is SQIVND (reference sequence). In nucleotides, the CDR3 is TGTGCCAGTAGAGAGCAGGGAAACATGAACACTGAAGCTTTCTTT. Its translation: CASREQGNMNTEAFF.

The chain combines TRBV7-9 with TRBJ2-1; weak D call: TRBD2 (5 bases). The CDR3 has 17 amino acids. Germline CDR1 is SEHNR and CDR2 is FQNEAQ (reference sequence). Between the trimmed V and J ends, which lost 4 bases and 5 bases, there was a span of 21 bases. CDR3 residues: CASSSPLRLPTNNEQFF. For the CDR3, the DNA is TGTGCCAGCAGCTCCCCACTTAGACTACCCACCAACAATGAGCAGTTCTTC.

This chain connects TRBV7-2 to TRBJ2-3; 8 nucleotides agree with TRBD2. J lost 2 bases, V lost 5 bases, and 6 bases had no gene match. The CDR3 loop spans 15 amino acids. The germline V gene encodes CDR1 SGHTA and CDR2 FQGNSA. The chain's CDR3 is CASSIQRGYTDTQYF. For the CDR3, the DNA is TGTGCCAGCAGCATTCAGCGGGGGTACACAGATACGCAGTATTTT.

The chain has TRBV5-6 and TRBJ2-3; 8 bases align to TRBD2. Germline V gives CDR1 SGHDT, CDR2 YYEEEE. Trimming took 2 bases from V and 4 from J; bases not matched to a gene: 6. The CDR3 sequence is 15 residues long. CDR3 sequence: CASSLGGLGADTQYF. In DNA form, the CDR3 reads TGTGCCAGCAGCTTAGGGGGACTAGGTGCAGATACGCAGTATTTT.

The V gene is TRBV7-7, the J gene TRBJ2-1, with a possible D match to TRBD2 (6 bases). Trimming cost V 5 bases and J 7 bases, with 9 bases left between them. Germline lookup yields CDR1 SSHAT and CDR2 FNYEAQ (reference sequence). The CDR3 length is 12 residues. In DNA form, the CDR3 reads TGTGCCAGCAGCCCGGGAGCGAATGAGCAGTTCTTC. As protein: CASSPGANEQFF.

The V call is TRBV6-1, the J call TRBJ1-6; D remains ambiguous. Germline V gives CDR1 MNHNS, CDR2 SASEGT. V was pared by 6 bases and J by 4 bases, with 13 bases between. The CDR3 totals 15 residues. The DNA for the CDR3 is TGTGCCAGCAGAACAACAGCTACTTATAATTCACCCCTCCACTTT. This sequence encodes CASRTTATYNSPLHF.

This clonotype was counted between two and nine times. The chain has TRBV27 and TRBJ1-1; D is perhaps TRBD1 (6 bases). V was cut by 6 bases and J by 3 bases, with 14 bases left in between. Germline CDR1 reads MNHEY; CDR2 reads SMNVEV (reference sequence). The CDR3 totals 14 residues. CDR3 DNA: TGTGCCAGCAGCATGCAGGGGTTTGACACTGAAGCTTTCTTT. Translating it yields CASSMQGFDTEAFF.